This paragraph reports one T cell receptor beta chain. What it recognizes is unknown. This sample was included in a study of graft-versus-host responses after intestinal transplantation. For the study at large: Recipients uniformly received anti-thymocyte globulin induction, followed by tacrolimus and steroids for roughly 3 years.

Study results and limitations: Recipient bone marrow held GvH clones, some seen earlier in ileum or blood.

Assay used: immunoSEQ multiplex PCR; TCRdb lists only in-frame clones, some missing. The sample lists tens of thousands of clones, roughly 91% occurring once. This CDR3 spans 18 amino acids. V shed 2 bases, J shed 8 bases, and the junction held 18 bases outside the gene matches. Germline V gives CDR1 MGHRA, CDR2 YSYEKL. The starting material was unstimulated CD8+ T cells sorted from spleen or lymph node cells, obtained before transplant. The sequence was obtained from a human donor who was the organ donor for an intestinal transplant. The chain employs TRBV4-1 and TRBJ1-2, with TRBD1 matching over 9 bases. CDR3 residues: CASSQRNTGTGTIRGYTF. The CDR3 DNA sequence: TGCGCCAGCAGCCAACGGAATACCGGGACAGGGACAATCCGGGGCTACACCTTC.